Reported below is one T cell receptor beta chain. Its antigen is undetermined. Trimming shortened V by 5 bases and J by 7 bases, and 15 bases separated the two germline ends. The CDR3 runs 13 residues. The germline gives CDR1 SGHRS, CDR2 YFSETQ. PCR was performed using 60 Vbeta and 13 Jbeta primers. The repertoire was sequenced with immunoSEQ multiplex PCR; TCRdb's copy has only in-frame clones and lacks some. The sample lists around 120,000 clones, about 85% occurring once. This record comes from a study of cytomegalovirus exposure and HLA in healthy donors. Study-wide findings and caveats: Reported results showed that the classifier diagnosed cytomegalovirus status with high specificity and sensitivity. Certain sequence variants were highly shared and formed a cluster, and this cluster was likely a sequencing artifact. Cytomegalovirus-associated status was assigned to 164 TCR beta chains.

It was healthy bone marrow donors who served as donors. The chain employs TRBV5-1 and TRBJ1-2; D not certain. The sample taken for sequencing was PBMCs. The TCR comes from a boy aged 5-17 years in good health and CMV-seronegative. The CDR3 protein is CASRSDGGGGYTF. DNA of the CDR3: TGCGCCAGCAGATCTGACGGCGGTGGTGGCTACACCTTC. Together with reference TRBV5-1 and TRBJ1-2, the CDR3 gives the full variable domain: KAGVTQTPRYLIKTRGQQVTLSCSPISGHRSVSWYQQTPGQGLQFLFEYFSETQRNKGNFPGRFSGRQFSNSRSEMNVSTLELGDSALYLCASRSDGGGGYTFGSGTRLTVV.